This paragraph covers one T cell receptor (beta chain) sequence. Its antigen is not known. MiXCR, applied by TCRdb to the reads, yields one record per CDR3 protein. The table records about 920,000 distinct CDR3 sequences, 31% of them present only once. This entry belongs to a study of T cell repertoires in cytomegalovirus infection. Study-level findings and limits: HLA-C-restricted, CMV-specific TCR beta clonotypes were dominant ex vivo.

This CDR3 is 15 amino acids long. Per the germline V gene, CDR1 is MNHEY and CDR2 is SMNVEV (reference sequence). The trim removed 3 bases at V and 5 bases at J, leaving 6 bases unmatched. The origin of this receptor is a human donor in good health (CMV status not recorded). Some clones in this sample may be carry-over from other donors' samples. The sample here was cultured CD8+ T cells from PBMCs, taken from culture after CMV antigen stimulation. The V call is TRBV27, the J call TRBJ2-3; 9 bases line up with TRBD2. Here the CDR3 DNA reads TGTGCCAGCAGTTTCCCGCGGGGGGGCCAAGATACGCAGTATTTT. Its translation is CASSFPRGGQDTQYF.